The table lists the clone carrying this T cell receptor beta chain with many counts. The antigen is unknown. V was trimmed by 5 bases and J by 10 bases, leaving 11 bases between them. The CDR3 is 12 amino acids. The data derive from a study of identical twins. Study outcomes and limitations: High-abundance cord blood beta clonotypes had fewer insertions; memory repertoires showed none.

Template switching supplied a universal primer site; unique molecular identifiers were carried on the cDNA. One entry per CDR3 protein, called by TCRdb with MiXCR from the 5' RACE reads. This sample has around 490,000 distinct CDR3 sequences, with 12% to 15% found just once. The donor group consisted entirely of healthy Caucasians. The sample also formed part of further work on yellow fever vaccine responses in identical twins.

The V and J genes are TRBV12-3 or TRBV12-4 and TRBJ1-4, with a possible D match to TRBD1 (6 bases). The specimen was CD4+ T cells sorted from blood. The clonotype was recovered from a woman between 18 and 29 years old in good health. In nucleotides, the CDR3 is TGTGCCAGCAGTCTAACAGGGACAAAACTGTTTTTT. Its protein product is CASSLTGTKLFF.